The 17 T cell receptor beta chains presented below share a single source sample, sequenced in a study of blood T cell repertoires in COVID-19. TCRdb keeps only in-frame clones here, not all; method: immunoSEQ multiplex PCR. The data contain 50,000 or so clones, under 90% of them seen just once; the ten biggest clones take up 11%. The sample was peripheral blood. These TCRs come from a man older than 75 with COVID-19, enrolled during active disease.

The chain carries TRBV6-1 and TRBJ2-5; 7 bases map to TRBD2. Germline lookup yields CDR1 MNHNS and CDR2 SASEGT. The CDR3 sequence is 13 residues long. Losses at the gene ends were 3 bases for V and 3 bases for J; bases not matched to a gene: 1. The CDR3 sequence: CASSESGEETQYF. CDR3 bases: TGTGCCAGCAGTGAGAGCGGGGAAGAGACCCAGTACTTC.

J is TRBJ2-5 and V is TRBV25-1; 8 nucleotides align to TRBD1. Germline lookup yields CDR1 MGHDK and CDR2 SYGVNS. The trim removed 7 bases at V and 4 bases at J, leaving 14 bases unmatched. The CDR3 has 16 residues. The CDR3 loop is CASTGDGQGLGETQYF. The CDR3 DNA reads TGTGCCAGCACCGGGGACGGACAGGGCCTTGGAGAGACCCAGTACTTC.

The chain has TRBV14 and TRBJ2-1; 8 nucleotides agree with TRBD1. This CDR3 comprises 15 residues. In germline, CDR1 is SGHDN, CDR2 FVKESK. With 6 bases clipped from V and 3 bases from J, the junction kept 7 bases outside the gene matches. The CDR3 region has the DNA TGTGCCAGCAGGTTACAGGGACAGGACTACAATGAGCAGTTCTTC. This gives the protein CASRLQGQDYNEQFF.

The chain links TRBV9 to TRBJ2-2; 7 bases are a match to TRBD1. Trimming removed 4 bases from V and 4 bases from J; junction bases left unmatched: 13. CDR1 is SGDLS, CDR2 YYNGEE, per germline. This CDR3 spans 17 amino acids. Here the CDR3 DNA reads TGTGCCAGCAGCCTCCGCCCTGACAGGGCTTTCACCGGGGAGCTGTTTTTT. Its translation: CASSLRPDRAFTGELFF.

The genes are TRBV10-3 and TRBJ2-3; 12 positions match TRBD2. Germline CDR1 ENHRY, CDR2 SYGVKD. The CDR3 is 16 amino acids. The junction had 6 bases not matched to a gene; V was cut back by 7 bases and J by 1 base. CDR3 protein: CAIKGTSGFRTDTQYF. CDR3 DNA: TGTGCCATCAAGGGGACTAGCGGGTTCCGCACAGATACGCAGTATTTT.

This chain joins TRBV18 and TRBJ1-2; 9 bases map to TRBD1. The J segment lost 1 base and the V segment lost 3 bases, leaving 9 bases of the junction unmatched. The CDR3 sequence is 17 residues long. Germline loops: CDR1 KGHSH, CDR2 LQKENI. Here the CDR3 reads CASSPRDRVGLNYGYTF. In nucleotides, the CDR3 is TGTGCCAGCTCACCCCGGGACAGGGTGGGACTTAACTATGGCTACACCTTC.

V is TRBV9 and J is TRBJ2-2; TRBD1 aligns across 12 bases. CDR1 SGDLS and CDR2 YYNGEE come from the germline V gene. The ends lost 2 bases at V and 2 bases at J; junction bases unmatched: 4. The CDR3 length is 17 residues. CDR3 nucleotides: TGTGCCAGCAGCGTTTCGGGGACAGGGGGCAACACCGGGGAGCTGTTTTTT. It yields the protein CASSVSGTGGNTGELFF.

This sequence joins TRBV7-9 and TRBJ1-4; D not resolved. The CDR3 contains 13 residues. V was pared by 8 bases and J by 6 bases, with 13 bases between. The germline CDR1 and CDR2 sequences are SEHNR and FQNEAQ (reference sequence). The CDR3 DNA is TGTGCCAGCGCCAGGAGGCCGTATGAAAAACTGTTTTTT. It is translated as CASARRPYEKLFF.

This clone was observed a handful of times. The chain combines TRBV19 with TRBJ1-2; D call uncertain. Between the trimmed V and J ends, which lost 7 bases and 2 bases, there was a span of 14 bases. Germline V CDR1 and CDR2: LNHDA, SQIVND (reference sequence). This CDR3 has 14 residues. DNA of the CDR3: TGTGCCAGTATTTTAAGCCGCTACAACTATGGCTACACCTTC. Its protein product is CASILSRYNYGYTF.

V and J are TRBV4-1 and TRBJ1-1; 9 nucleotides line up with TRBD1. The germline gives CDR1 MGHRA, CDR2 YSYEKL. CDR3 length equals 15 residues. V trimming: 6 bases; J trimming: 1 base; junction bases outside the gene matches: 6. The DNA for the CDR3 is TGCGCCAGCAGTCTGACAGGGGGTACGAACACTGAAGCTTTCTTT. Translated: CASSLTGGTNTEAFF.

J is TRBJ2-7 and V is TRBV5-4; D is unresolved. Germline CDR1 reads SGHNT; CDR2 reads YYREEE (reference sequence). This CDR3 is built from 14 residues. V was cut by 2 bases and J by 4 bases, with 13 bases left in between. The CDR3 loop reads CASSFFGRSYEQYF. The CDR3 nucleotides are TGTGCCAGCAGCTTCTTCGGTCGTTCGTACGAGCAGTACTTC. The entire variable domain, with the rest obtained from reference TRBV5-4 and TRBJ2-7, is as follows: ETGVTQSPTHLIKTRGQQVTLRCSSQSGHNTVSWYQQALGQGPQFIFQYYREEENGRGNFPPRFSGLQFPNYSSELNVNALELDDSALYLCASSFFGRSYEQYFGPGTRLTVT.

The V call is TRBV6-2 or TRBV6-3, the J call TRBJ1-1; TRBD1 matches at 9 bases. Trimming took 2 bases from V and 0 from J; bases not matched to a gene: 4. The CDR3 contains 16 residues. CDR1 MNHEY and CDR2 SVGEGT come from the germline V gene. The CDR3 reads CASSYLGQGVNTEAFF. As DNA, the CDR3 is TGTGCCAGCAGTTACCTGGGACAGGGTGTGAACACTGAAGCTTTCTTT.

This clone was recorded a few times. The chain is built from TRBV11-2 and TRBJ1-4; 8 nucleotides match TRBD1. CDR3 length: 16 residues. V lost 5 bases, J lost 7 bases, and 12 bases stayed unmatched. The germline V gene has CDR1 SGHAT and CDR2 FQNNGV. For the CDR3, the DNA is TGTGCCAGCAGCGCCGGACAGGGAATTTTGAGTGAAAAACTGTTTTTT. This codes for CASSAGQGILSEKLFF.

The chain carries TRBV2 and TRBJ2-1; possibly TRBD1 for D (6 bases). The CDR3 has 13 amino acids. CDR1 is SNHLY, CDR2 FYNNEI, per germline. Trimming took off 9 bases at V and 4 bases at J, with 13 bases between the two ends. CDR3 sequence reads: CASSTGRYNEQFF. The CDR3 DNA sequence: TGTGCCAGTTCGACAGGTCGATACAATGAGCAGTTCTTC.

CDR3 residues: CASSLVAGEQYF. As DNA, the CDR3 is TGTGCCAGCAGCTTAGTAGCCGGGGAGCAGTACTTC. The chain carries TRBV11-2 and TRBJ2-7; D gene uncertain. Germline V lookup: CDR1 SGHAT, CDR2 FQNNGV. This CDR3 comprises 12 residues. V dropped 1 base and J dropped 7 bases, with 8 bases sitting between them.

The chain recombines TRBV11-3 with TRBJ2-1, with TRBD2 identical over 8 bases. This CDR3 has 14 amino acids. The V segment lost 7 bases and the J segment 6 bases; nucleotides outside the gene matches: 8. Per germline, CDR1 SGHNT and CDR2 YENEEA. CDR3 protein: CASKGSGGGNEQFF. CDR3 in DNA: TGTGCCAGCAAGGGGAGCGGGGGCGGCAATGAGCAGTTCTTC.

A single count supports this clone. The chain has TRBV6-5 and TRBJ1-2; 7 nucleotides line up with TRBD1. V trimming: 2 bases; J trimming: 4 bases; junction bases outside the gene matches: 1. Germline values: CDR1 MNHEY, CDR2 SVGAGI. The CDR3 has 13 amino acids. This CDR3 reads CASSYRDSYGYTF. The DNA for the CDR3 is TGTGCCAGCAGTTACAGGGACAGCTATGGCTACACCTTC.